The next 24 T cell receptor beta chains were all read from a single sample in a study of CD8 T cells in Susac syndrome. Random hexamers served to reverse transcribe about 0.45 to 1 ug RNA. A single record per CDR3 protein comes from TCRdb applying MiXCR to the immunoSEQ multiplex PCR reads. The data hold 50,000 to 55,000 distinct CDR3 sequences, with roughly 94% observed a single time. Sequenced: CD8+ T cells from PBMCs. Receptor source: a human donor with Susac syndrome.

V usage is TRBV9 and J usage is TRBJ2-5, with TRBD1 identical over 11 bases. V dropped 4 bases and J dropped 5; count of bases not matched to a gene: 7. In germline, CDR1 is SGDLS, CDR2 YYNGEE. The CDR3 spans 15 residues. The CDR3 region is CASSPGQGGLETQYF. The CDR3 DNA sequence: TGTGCCAGCAGCCCGGGACAGGGGGGACTTGAGACCCAGTACTTC.

The rearrangement links TRBV30 to TRBJ2-5; 8 bases are a match to TRBD2. Germline loops: CDR1 GTSNPN, CDR2 SVGIG (reference sequence). V was clipped by 2 bases and J by 5 bases; unmatched bases: 10. CDR3 size: 15 residues. The CDR3 DNA reads TGTGCCTGGAGTACCGGCAGCGGGGGCTGGGAGACCCAGTACTTC. The encoded protein is CAWSTGSGGWETQYF.

The chain joins TRBV20-1 to TRBJ2-7, with D perhaps assigned TRBD1 or TRBD2 (6 bases each). The V end was cut by 1 base, the J end by 3 bases, with 10 bases between. Germline V gene sequence: CDR1 DFQATT, CDR2 SNEGSKA (reference sequence). This CDR3 is 13 amino acids long. The CDR3 nucleotides are TGCAGTGCTAGAGCGGGGGCTGACTACGAGCAGTACTTC. Amino acids: CSARAGADYEQYF.

The CDR3 bases are TGTGCCAGCAGTGGGGCCACAACTAATGAAAAACTGTTTTTT. It translates to CASSGATTNEKLFF. This chain connects TRBV6-6 to TRBJ1-4, with D possibly matching TRBD1 (5 bases). The CDR3 totals 14 residues. Germline V gene data show CDR1 as MNHNY and CDR2 as SVGAGI (reference sequence). The V end lost 5 bases, the J end lost 0 bases, and 7 bases lay between the germline ends.

This chain joins TRBV7-3 and TRBJ2-3, with TRBD2 matching over 8 bases. This CDR3 comprises 15 residues. J lost 1 base, V lost 5 bases, and 5 bases had no gene match. The germline gives CDR1 SGHTA, CDR2 FQGTGA. CDR3 sequence reads: CASSNAGGGTDTQYF. Here the CDR3 DNA reads TGTGCCAGCAGCAACGCGGGGGGAGGCACAGATACGCAGTATTTT.

V is TRBV25-1 and J is TRBJ2-5; D call uncertain. The germline V gene encodes CDR1 MGHDK and CDR2 SYGVNS. V lost 8 bases to trimming and J lost 5 bases, with 12 bases between them. The length of the CDR3 is 12 residues. CDR3 in DNA: TGTGCCAGCTCTTACATCGGGGAGACCCAGTACTTC. It encodes CASSYIGETQYF.

CDR3 DNA: TGTGCCAGCAGCCCCAGGACTAGCGGGGACGAGCAGTACTTC. Its protein is CASSPRTSGDEQYF. The rearrangement uses TRBV3-1 and TRBJ2-7; 12 nucleotides align to TRBD2. Trimming at V came to 4 bases and at J to 5 bases, leaving 3 bases not matched to a gene. This CDR3 region has 14 residues. Germline V gene sequence: CDR1 LGHDT, CDR2 YNNKEL (reference sequence).

The chain employs TRBV20-1 and TRBJ2-6; no firm D call. CDR1 and CDR2 from the germline V gene are DFQATT and SNEGSKA (reference sequence). Trimming cost V 1 base and J 0 bases, with 7 bases left between them. This CDR3 comprises 15 residues. CDR3 sequence (DNA): TGCAGTGCTAGAGTAGTGAGCTCTGGGGCCAACGTCCTGACTTTC. This sequence encodes CSARVVSSGANVLTF.

The chain uses TRBV20-1 and TRBJ2-1; 8 bases map to TRBD2. The CDR3 spans 16 residues. J lost 9 bases, V lost 0 bases, and 13 bases had no gene match. Germline-derived CDR1 and CDR2 are DFQATT and SNEGSKA (reference sequence). The CDR3 DNA reads TGCAGTGCTAGAGATCTTCAAGCGGGGGAAGGGGGTGAGCAGTTCTTC. This gives the protein CSARDLQAGEGGEQFF.

This sequence joins TRBV9 and TRBJ1-3; D remains ambiguous. The CDR3 is made up of 14 amino acids. From germline, CDR1 is SGDLS and CDR2 YYNGEE. V lost 0 bases, J lost 0 bases, and 4 bases lay in between. CDR3 sequence reads: CASSVENSGNTIYF. The CDR3 DNA is TGTGCCAGCAGCGTAGAGAACTCTGGAAACACCATATATTTT.

CDR3 loop: CASSSGAYSYEQYF. CDR3 sequence (DNA): TGTGCCAGCAGTTCGGGGGCCTACTCCTACGAGCAGTACTTC. V usage is TRBV27 and J usage is TRBJ2-7; D is perhaps TRBD1 or TRBD2 (6 bases each). The V end lost 4 bases, the J end lost 0 bases, and 10 bases lay between the germline ends. Looked up from germline, CDR1 is MNHEY and CDR2 is SMNVEV (reference sequence). The CDR3 has 14 amino acids.

V and J are TRBV12-3 or TRBV12-4 and TRBJ1-1; TRBD1 matches at 9 bases. The trim removed 5 bases at V and 4 bases at J, leaving 8 bases unmatched. CDR3 length: 15 residues. The CDR3 loop is CASSLRTGEGTEAFF. DNA for the CDR3: TGTGCCAGCAGTCTACGGACAGGGGAGGGCACTGAAGCTTTCTTT.

This sequence joins TRBV3-1 and TRBJ1-2; D is unclear. The CDR3 has 13 amino acids. V was clipped by 1 base and J by 7 bases, with 10 bases between them. CDR1 is LGHDT and CDR2 is YNNKEL in the germline V gene (reference sequence). Here the CDR3 reads CASSQGDLGGYTF. The CDR3 coding sequence is TGTGCCAGCAGCCAAGGAGACCTGGGTGGCTACACCTTC.

The chain links TRBV14 to TRBJ2-1; D not certain. This CDR3 is built from 12 residues. V lost 4 bases, J lost 12 bases, and 13 bases lay in between. Germline lookup yields CDR1 SGHDN and CDR2 FVKESK. The CDR3: CASSLTERLQFF. CDR3 DNA sequence: TGTGCCAGCAGCCTAACCGAGAGGTTGCAGTTCTTC.

The CDR3 nucleotides read TGCAGCGTTGTCGGCCTAGCGGGGGGGAGCTCCTACAATGAGCAGTTCTTC. As protein: CSVVGLAGGSSYNEQFF. This chain links TRBV29-1 with TRBJ2-1; 12 bases map to TRBD2. Germline V gives CDR1 SQVTM, CDR2 ANQGSEA. V shed 4 bases, J shed 0 bases, and the junction held 7 bases outside the gene matches. This CDR3 spans 17 amino acids.

This sequence joins TRBV11-2 and TRBJ2-1; D perhaps matches TRBD2 (5 bases). This CDR3 spans 13 amino acids. Trimming shortened V by 6 bases and J by 4 bases, and 10 bases separated the two germline ends. In germline, CDR1 is SGHAT, CDR2 FQNNGV. The CDR3 reads CASRHGGYNEQFF. CDR3 nucleotides: TGTGCCAGCAGGCACGGAGGTTACAATGAGCAGTTCTTC.

For the CDR3, the DNA is TGTGCCAGCAGCGTAGGGAAAGGGACAGCCTTTAATGAAAAACTGTTTTTT. This translates into CASSVGKGTAFNEKLFF. The rearrangement links TRBV9 to TRBJ1-4; 7 bases line up with TRBD1. CDR1 and CDR2 from the germline V gene are SGDLS and YYNGEE. J gave up 4 bases and V 0 bases, and 9 bases lay outside the gene matches. The CDR3 covers 17 residues.

The chain joins TRBV30 to TRBJ1-6; no firm D call. CDR1 and CDR2 (germline): GTSNPN, SVGIG (reference sequence). This CDR3 is built from 12 residues. Trimming left V 5 bases short and J 6 bases short, with 8 bases between. The CDR3 DNA reads as TGTGCCTGGGGGGAGCTTAATTCACCCCTCCACTTT. Protein: CAWGELNSPLHF.

The V and J genes are TRBV29-1 and TRBJ2-1; possibly TRBD1 for D (6 bases). V was pared by 7 bases and J by 7 bases, with 20 bases between. The CDR3 has 14 amino acids. CDR1 and CDR2 (germline): SQVTM, ANQGSEA. The CDR3 sequence is CSAPGQPKWNEQFF. The CDR3 bases are TGCAGCGCCCCTGGACAGCCTAAGTGGAATGAGCAGTTCTTC.

The chain is built from TRBV19 and TRBJ2-1, with 7 bases lining up with TRBD2. Germline CDR1 is LNHDA and CDR2 is SQIVND (reference sequence). CDR3 length: 15 amino acids. Trimming at V came to 3 bases and at J to 3 bases, leaving 5 bases not matched to a gene. The CDR3 spells CASSMGGADYNEQFF. CDR3 DNA: TGTGCCAGTAGTATGGGAGGGGCGGACTACAATGAGCAGTTCTTC.

This clonotype occurred a few times. The rearrangement uses TRBV5-4 and TRBJ2-5; D gene uncertain. The CDR3 loop spans 12 amino acids. Germline CDR1 is SGHNT and CDR2 is YYREEE (reference sequence). The V gene lost 0 bases and the J gene lost 4 bases, with 4 bases spanning the gap. CDR3 in amino acids: CASSLVGETQYF. CDR3 bases: TGTGCCAGCAGCTTGGTTGGAGAGACCCAGTACTTC.

The rearrangement links TRBV10-3 to TRBJ2-2, with D hard to call. The CDR3 covers 11 residues. V was cut by 10 bases and J by 2 bases, with 5 bases left in between. Germline V gene data show CDR1 as ENHRY and CDR2 as SYGVKD. This chain's CDR3 is CATYNTGELFF. The CDR3 region has the DNA TGTGCCACGTACAACACCGGGGAGCTGTTTTTT.

The V gene is TRBV5-4, the J gene TRBJ2-3; TRBD2 might be the D (6 bases). Germline V gene data show CDR1 as SGHNT and CDR2 as YYREEE (reference sequence). CDR3 length: 16 residues. With 4 bases removed from V and 1 base from J, the gap between germline ends came to 16 bases. CDR3 residues: CASSLRDLAGTDTQYF. The CDR3, as DNA: TGTGCCAGCAGCCTTAGGGACTTGGCCGGCACAGATACGCAGTATTTT.

This chain joins TRBV14 and TRBJ2-1; D not resolved. The CDR3 runs to 12 residues. The ends were cut back, 4 bases at V and 3 bases at J, with 4 bases in the middle. Germline-derived CDR1 and CDR2 are SGHDN and FVKESK. CDR3 loop: CASSRFYNEQFF. The CDR3 bases are TGTGCCAGCAGCCGCTTCTACAATGAGCAGTTCTTC.